Below are 28 T cell receptor beta chains sequenced from a single sample in a study of cytomegalovirus exposure and HLA in healthy donors. PCR employed 60 Vbeta and 13 Jbeta primers. Some clones are missing from TCRdb's copy, which holds only in-frame ones; the method was immunoSEQ multiplex PCR. The data contain some 110,000 clones, 12% to 15% of them singletons. The source material was PBMCs. These receptors came from a female donor in good health and CMV-seronegative.

This chain connects TRBV9 to TRBJ1-2; 9 bases map to TRBD1. The ends lost 4 bases at V and 4 bases at J; junction bases unmatched: 11. CDR3 length equals 16 residues. Germline assignment: CDR1 SGDLS and CDR2 YYNGEE. CDR3 in amino acids: CASSTHGTGRIYGYTF. The CDR3 nucleotides are TGTGCCAGCAGCACACACGGGACAGGGCGGATCTATGGCTACACCTTC.

This clone was seen more than once but under ten times. V is TRBV5-5 and J is TRBJ1-1; D possibly corresponds to TRBD1 (5 bases). Germline values: CDR1 SGHKS, CDR2 YYEKEE (reference sequence). The ends were cut back, 0 bases at V and 8 bases at J, with 8 bases in the middle. This CDR3 has 12 residues. CDR3 DNA sequence: TGTGCCAGCAGCTTGGCGCCAGGGGAAGCTTTCTTT. As protein: CASSLAPGEAFF. Looking up the rest from reference TRBV5-5 and TRBJ1-1 gives the full variable domain: DAGVTQSPTHLIKTRGQQVTLRCSPISGHKSVSWYQQVLGQGPQFIFQYYEKEERGRGNFPDRFSARQFPNYSSELNVNALLLGDSALYLCASSLAPGEAFFGQGTRLTVV.

This clone was observed a handful of times. V and J are TRBV7-2 and TRBJ1-3; TRBD1 matches 8 bases. This CDR3 region has 16 residues. Trimming removed 0 bases from V and 2 bases from J; junction bases left unmatched: 3. Germline CDR1 SGHTA, CDR2 FQGNSA. The CDR3 region is CASSLARTGTGNTIYF. The CDR3 DNA reads TGTGCCAGCAGCTTAGCTCGGACAGGGACTGGAAACACCATATATTTT.

The chain carries TRBV7-2 and TRBJ1-5; no reliable D call. This CDR3 spans 15 amino acids. Per germline, CDR1 SGHTA and CDR2 FQGNSA. The germline V and J ends were trimmed by 1 base and 4 bases, with 11 bases remaining between them. CDR3 sequence: CASSLGARSNQPQHF. For the CDR3, the DNA is TGTGCCAGCAGCTTAGGGGCCAGGTCAAATCAGCCCCAGCATTTT.

This chain connects TRBV10-3 to TRBJ2-7, with 8 bases fitting TRBD1. V shed 6 bases and J 0 bases; nucleotides not matched to a gene: 7. Germline lookup yields CDR1 ENHRY and CDR2 SYGVKD. This CDR3 region has 15 residues. Here the CDR3 reads CAISPTGGSSYEQYF. The CDR3 DNA sequence: TGTGCCATCAGCCCTACAGGGGGGAGCTCCTACGAGCAGTACTTC.

This clone was seen more than once but under ten times. The chain recombines TRBV7-9 with TRBJ2-5; 10 nucleotides line up with TRBD1. J gave up 4 bases and V 1 base, and 9 bases lay outside the gene matches. CDR1 is SEHNR and CDR2 is FQNEAQ in the germline V gene (reference sequence). The CDR3 has 17 amino acids. CDR3 in DNA: TGTGCCAGCAGCTTAGGCCCCGGGACAGGGGTCTTAGAGACCCAGTACTTC. It codes for CASSLGPGTGVLETQYF.

The table lists this clone with a few counts. V gene TRBV5-1 combines with J gene TRBJ1-1; D remains ambiguous. This CDR3 contains 14 residues. V dropped 0 bases and J dropped 1 base, with 7 bases sitting between them. Germline assignment: CDR1 SGHRS and CDR2 YFSETQ. This chain's CDR3 is CASSLATRNTEAFF. The DNA of the CDR3 is TGCGCCAGCAGCTTGGCTACGAGGAACACTGAAGCTTTCTTT.

This clone was found a few times. The rearrangement uses TRBV7-9 and TRBJ2-1, with 13 positions matching TRBD2. The CDR3 has 15 residues. The trim removed 1 base at V and 10 bases at J, leaving 4 bases unmatched. From germline, CDR1 is SEHNR and CDR2 FQNEAQ (reference sequence). As DNA, the CDR3 is TGTGCCAGCAGCTTAGACGGGACTAGCGGGATCGAGCAGTTCTTC. This gives the protein CASSLDGTSGIEQFF.

This clone was counted between two and nine times. This chain uses TRBV29-1 with TRBJ1-2; a possible D gene is TRBD1 (6 bases). CDR1 and CDR2 from the germline V gene are SQVTM and ANQGSEA. Trimming shortened V by 4 bases and J by 4 bases, and 13 bases separated the two germline ends. This CDR3 has 13 residues. CDR3 in amino acids: CSVGTGSSYGYTF. The CDR3 region has the DNA TGCAGCGTTGGCACAGGGTCATCCTATGGCTACACCTTC.

This clone has just a few counts. J is TRBJ2-1 and V is TRBV4-3, with D tentatively TRBD2 (6 bases). Trimming removed 5 bases from V and 4 bases from J, with 15 bases in between. The CDR3 has 15 residues. The germline V gene encodes CDR1 LGHNA and CDR2 YSLEER. CDR3: CASSSAGTVYNEQFF. As DNA, the CDR3 is TGCGCCAGCAGCTCTGCGGGAACGGTTTACAATGAGCAGTTCTTC.

This clone came up a few times. The CDR3, as DNA: TGTGCCACCAGCAGAGATCACAGCCCGGGAGGGGGATATGAGCAGTTCTTC. Amino acid sequence: CATSRDHSPGGGYEQFF. This chain links TRBV15 with TRBJ2-1; 8 positions agree with TRBD2. Looked up from germline, CDR1 is LNHNV and CDR2 is YYDKDF (reference sequence). The trim removed 0 bases at V and 8 bases at J, leaving 12 bases unmatched. The CDR3 covers 17 residues.

CDR3 loop: CASETLRRQEQFF. DNA for the CDR3: TGTGCCAGCGAGACCTTGAGGAGGCAAGAGCAGTTCTTC. The gene calls are TRBV6-1 and TRBJ2-1; D may be TRBD2 (5 bases). The V end lost 8 bases, the J end lost 10 bases, and 18 bases lay between the germline ends. This CDR3 region has 13 residues. Germline V gives CDR1 MNHNS, CDR2 SASEGT.

The V and J genes are TRBV4-1 and TRBJ2-3, with 10 nucleotides matching TRBD2. Per the germline V gene, CDR1 is MGHRA and CDR2 is YSYEKL. The CDR3 loop spans 15 amino acids. Germline trimming cut 6 bases from V and 5 bases from J; bases unmatched to any gene: 8. CDR3: CASRRLAGVRDTQYF. The DNA for the CDR3 is TGCGCCAGCAGGCGTCTAGCGGGAGTACGAGATACGCAGTATTTT.

The V call is TRBV18, the J call TRBJ1-2; the D is unclear. V was shortened by 0 bases and J by 2 bases, with 7 bases between the two germline ends. Germline-derived CDR1 and CDR2 are KGHSH and LQKENI. The CDR3 is 14 amino acids. Written as DNA, the CDR3 is TGTGCCAGCTCACCACCGATGGGCAACTATGGCTACACCTTC. This sequence encodes CASSPPMGNYGYTF.

There are a few counts of this clone. The chain employs TRBV10-3 and TRBJ2-7; D remains unclear. With 4 bases removed from V and 5 bases from J, the gap between germline ends came to 6 bases. Germline loops: CDR1 ENHRY, CDR2 SYGVKD. The CDR3 is made up of 11 amino acids. The CDR3 sequence is CAISARNEQYF. Here the CDR3 DNA reads TGTGCCATCAGTGCTAGGAACGAGCAGTACTTC.

This clone has ten or more counts. The chain links TRBV27 to TRBJ1-1; 9 bases map to TRBD1. V trimming: 6 bases; J trimming: 0 bases; junction bases outside the gene matches: 11. Germline V lookup: CDR1 MNHEY, CDR2 SMNVEV (reference sequence). The CDR3 contains 17 residues. In nucleotides, the CDR3 is TGTGCCAGCAGCCTGAAAACAGGGGGCACCATGAACACTGAAGCTTTCTTT. Protein sequence: CASSLKTGGTMNTEAFF.

The chain employs TRBV5-1 and TRBJ2-5; a possible D gene is TRBD2 (6 bases). Germline CDR1 is SGHRS and CDR2 is YFSETQ. The V gene lost 2 bases and the J gene lost 5 bases, with 13 bases spanning the gap. The CDR3 is made up of 14 amino acids. CDR3 in DNA: TGCGCCAGCAGCTTTACGGGGGACGCGGAGACCCAGTACTTC. Translated, it gives CASSFTGDAETQYF.

This chain links TRBV18 with TRBJ1-2, with 11 bases fitting TRBD1. Germline CDR1 reads KGHSH; CDR2 reads LQKENI. The CDR3 runs 13 residues. With V trimmed by 5 bases and J by 8 bases, 4 bases remained unmatched. The chain's CDR3 is CASSYGTGGGYTF. The CDR3 nucleotides are TGTGCCAGCTCATACGGGACAGGGGGAGGCTACACCTTC.

V is TRBV29-1 and J is TRBJ1-2; 7 bases are a match to TRBD1. V lost 6 bases and J lost 3; bases outside the gene matches: 1. CDR3 length equals 11 residues. The germline gives CDR1 SQVTM, CDR2 ANQGSEA. The CDR3 DNA is TGCAGCGTAGACAGGGACTATGGCTACACCTTC. It codes for CSVDRDYGYTF.

The V and J genes are TRBV29-1 and TRBJ2-7; 7 bases map to TRBD2. Germline-derived CDR1 and CDR2 are SQVTM and ANQGSEA. The CDR3 runs to 16 residues. Trimming removed 1 base from V and 0 bases from J; junction bases left unmatched: 9. CDR3 nucleotides: TGCAGCGTTGAAGCCGTGAGTGGCGGGGGCTCCTACGAGCAGTACTTC. Translated, it gives CSVEAVSGGGSYEQYF.

The CDR3 DNA reads TGCGCCAGCAGCTACAATAGGAACAGGCAGGGTGGCTACACCTTC. Residues: CASSYNRNRQGGYTF. The rearrangement links TRBV5-1 to TRBJ1-2; TRBD1 is a possible D gene (5 bases). Trimming stripped 3 bases from V and 7 bases from J, with 19 bases between. From germline, CDR1 is SGHRS and CDR2 YFSETQ. The CDR3 is 15 residues long.

The rearrangement uses TRBV9 and TRBJ2-1; TRBD1 agrees at 9 bases. Germline values: CDR1 SGDLS, CDR2 YYNGEE. V gave up 1 base and J gave up 5 bases; unmatched junction bases: 13. The CDR3 has 18 residues. In DNA, the CDR3 is TGTGCCAGCAGCGTACCCCTTTTACAGGGGGCACTTGACAATGAGCAGTTCTTC. Its protein product is CASSVPLLQGALDNEQFF.

V gene TRBV2 combines with J gene TRBJ2-7, with 11 positions matching TRBD2. CDR3 length equals 13 residues. Germline V gives CDR1 SNHLY, CDR2 FYNNEI. V gave up 8 bases and J gave up 9 bases; unmatched junction bases: 9. The CDR3 reads CASPLAGGSGQYF. In DNA form, the CDR3 reads TGTGCCAGCCCTCTAGCGGGGGGTAGTGGGCAGTACTTC.

The V and J genes are TRBV27 and TRBJ2-2, with D possibly TRBD1 on 6 matching bases. The germline V and J ends were trimmed by 6 bases and 0 bases, with 14 bases remaining between them. Germline V gene sequence: CDR1 MNHEY, CDR2 SMNVEV (reference sequence). The CDR3 contains 16 residues. The DNA for the CDR3 is TGTGCCAGCAGCTACCAGGGGTCCTCGAACACCGGGGAGCTGTTTTTT. Encoded protein: CASSYQGSSNTGELFF.

The chain recombines TRBV1 with TRBJ2-2; the DNA was not compared with TRBD1, the D call given in the table. TRBV1 is termed a pseudogene. The CDR3 is 18 amino acids. In DNA form, the CDR3 reads TGCACCAGCAGCCAAGAGTGGGGCAGGGGGAGGAACACCGGGGAGCTGTTTTTT. It encodes CTSSQEWGRGRNTGELFF.

This rearrangement joins TRBV4-3 to TRBJ2-2; unclear D gene. V lost 3 bases to trimming and J lost 1 base, with 12 bases between them. Looked up from germline, CDR1 is LGHNA and CDR2 is YSLEER. The length of the CDR3 is 16 residues. CDR3 residues: CASSQVADQNTGELFF. The CDR3 nucleotides are TGCGCCAGCAGCCAGGTGGCCGATCAGAACACCGGGGAGCTGTTTTTT.

This clone came up a few times. The chain couples TRBV5-8 to TRBJ2-7; a weak D match, TRBD2 (5 bases). Per germline, CDR1 SGHTS and CDR2 YDEGEE. CDR3 size: 15 residues. V gave up 0 bases and J gave up 3 bases, with 13 bases separating them. CDR3 nucleotide sequence: TGTGCCAGCAGCTTGGGGACCGGGATAAACTACGAGCAGTACTTC. This codes for CASSLGTGINYEQYF.

The chain carries TRBV6-5 and TRBJ2-7, with 8 bases aligning to TRBD1. This CDR3 is 14 amino acids long. Losses at the gene ends were 5 bases for V and 2 bases for J; bases not matched to a gene: 5. Germline V gene sequence: CDR1 MNHEY, CDR2 SVGAGI. The CDR3 region is CASSPDRVPYEQYF. CDR3 bases: TGTGCCAGCAGTCCGGACAGGGTTCCCTACGAGCAGTACTTC.